The 19 T cell receptor beta chains in this list originate from one sample, sequenced in a study of OX40 agonist ivuxolimab in advanced cancers. This table comes from immunoSEQ multiplex PCR, and its TCRdb copy is limited to in-frame clones, with some not included. This sample yields fewer than 80,000 clones, of which 85% are seen a single time; about 0.76% belongs to the top ten. The sequencing here drew on CD4+ or CD8+ T cells sorted from blood, taken in a trial of the OX40 agonist ivuxolimab. All receptors derive from an adult with an advanced solid tumor such as melanoma, head and neck, liver or kidney cancer.

The J gene is TRBJ2-3, the V gene TRBV6-5; D not resolved. Germline assignment: CDR1 MNHEY and CDR2 SVGAGI. V was pared by 3 bases and J by 3 bases, with 10 bases between. The CDR3 extends over 14 amino acids. The CDR3 nucleotides are TGTGCCAGCAGTTATGACTCGTGGACAGATACGCAGTATTTT. Its translation is CASSYDSWTDTQYF.

This clone occurred a few times. The genes are TRBV7-3 and TRBJ2-2, with D tentatively TRBD2 (5 bases). Per germline, CDR1 SGHTA and CDR2 FQGTGA. There are 13 residues in the CDR3. The V and J ends lost 2 bases and 6 bases respectively, with 7 bases between them. CDR3 region: CASSLYGAGELFF. CDR3 sequence (DNA): TGTGCCAGCAGCTTATACGGGGCCGGGGAGCTGTTTTTT.

This clone was picked up a small number of times. The J gene is TRBJ1-4, the V gene TRBV9; tentatively, D is TRBD1 (5 bases). The germline V gene has CDR1 SGDLS and CDR2 YYNGEE. V dropped 3 bases and J dropped 2 bases, with 8 bases sitting between them. There are 14 residues in the CDR3. As DNA, the CDR3 is TGTGCCAGCAGCGCGACAGCCACTAATGAAAAACTGTTTTTT. This sequence encodes CASSATATNEKLFF.

This clone is a singleton in its sample. The gene calls are TRBV10-3 and TRBJ2-2; D might be TRBD1 (6 bases). Germline values: CDR1 ENHRY, CDR2 SYGVKD. The V gene lost 5 bases and the J gene lost 2 bases, with 15 bases spanning the gap. The CDR3 runs to 16 residues. The CDR3 is CAISPNPGVNTGELFF. The CDR3, as DNA: TGTGCCATCAGTCCAAATCCAGGGGTTAACACCGGGGAGCTGTTTTTT.

The rearrangement joins TRBV6-5 to TRBJ2-2; tentative D call: TRBD2 (6 bases). V dropped 0 bases and J dropped 3 bases, with 11 bases sitting between them. CDR3 length equals 16 residues. Germline V lookup: CDR1 MNHEY, CDR2 SVGAGI. CDR3 residues: CASSYSWDFYTGELFF. The CDR3 nucleotides are TGTGCCAGCAGTTACTCCTGGGACTTTTACACCGGGGAGCTGTTTTTT.

The chain recombines TRBV28 with TRBJ2-7, with 15 bases lining up with TRBD2. The V gene's germline CDR1 is MDHEN and CDR2 SYDVKM. CDR3 length equals 19 residues. V lost 7 bases and J lost 1; bases outside the gene matches: 14. CDR3 nucleotides: TGTGCCAGCACGAGACAGCGGACTAGCGGGAGGGGGGGGTCCTACGAGCAGTACTTC. This gives the protein CASTRQRTSGRGGSYEQYF.

This clone was found once. V gene TRBV5-1 combines with J gene TRBJ2-5; 7 positions match TRBD2. Trimming at V came to 6 bases and at J to 2 bases, leaving 1 base not matched to a gene. Germline V gene data show CDR1 as SGHRS and CDR2 as YFSETQ. The CDR3 has 12 amino acids. CDR3 in DNA: TGCGCCAGCACGGGAGGACAAGAGACCCAGTACTTC. Its protein is CASTGGQETQYF.

The rearrangement links TRBV19 to TRBJ2-1, with a possible D match to TRBD1 (6 bases). The CDR3 is 15 residues long. The germline V gene encodes CDR1 LNHDA and CDR2 SQIVND (reference sequence). The germline V and J ends were trimmed by 6 bases and 1 base, with 13 bases remaining between them. CDR3 DNA sequence: TGTGCCAGTAGAAACAGGGCACAGTCCTACAATGAGCAGTTCTTC. It translates to CASRNRAQSYNEQFF.

A note on this clone: At one boundary the junction diverges from the germline segment, which might be a read error. The V gene is TRBV11-3, the J gene TRBJ1-1; tentatively, D is TRBD1 (6 bases). From germline, CDR1 is SGHNT and CDR2 YENEEA. The CDR3 has 15 residues. The CDR3 protein is CASTLRRGVGTEAFF. The CDR3 DNA is TGTGCCAGCACCTTACGAAGGGGGGTGGGTACTGAAGCTTTCTTT.

The rearrangement uses TRBV28 and TRBJ1-2; D uncertain. CDR3 length: 13 residues. The V gene lost 7 bases and the J gene lost 2 bases, with 11 bases spanning the gap. Germline V gene data show CDR1 as MDHEN and CDR2 as SYDVKM. The CDR3 protein is CASNRPPNYGYTF. CDR3 in DNA: TGTGCCAGCAACAGACCTCCCAACTATGGCTACACCTTC.

The chain has TRBV11-3 and TRBJ2-1; a weak D match, TRBD2 (5 bases). In germline, CDR1 is SGHNT, CDR2 YENEEA. Trimming shortened V by 5 bases and J by 0 bases, and 17 bases separated the two germline ends. The CDR3 covers 17 residues. CDR3 DNA sequence: TGTGCCAGCAGCCTCGGACTTGGATCGAGCTCCTACAATGAGCAGTTCTTC. It encodes CASSLGLGSSSYNEQFF.

This rearrangement joins TRBV7-2 to TRBJ2-1; D uncertain. This CDR3 region has 14 residues. V lost 2 bases and J 6 bases, leaving 11 bases between the germline ends. Germline CDR1 is SGHTA and CDR2 is FQGNSA. In DNA form, the CDR3 reads TGTGCCAGCAGCTTACAAGACATGAGCAATGAGCAGTTCTTC. Translating gives CASSLQDMSNEQFF.

The rearrangement joins TRBV5-8 to TRBJ2-5; 7 nucleotides match TRBD2. The CDR3 runs 18 residues. Trimming removed 2 bases from V and 2 bases from J; junction bases left unmatched: 15. Germline values: CDR1 SGHTS, CDR2 YDEGEE. The CDR3 reads CASSFTRQGGGSQETQYF. The CDR3 DNA follows: TGTGCCAGCAGCTTCACCCGTCAGGGAGGCGGGAGTCAAGAGACCCAGTACTTC.

This sequence joins TRBV19 and TRBJ2-7; the match to TRBD1 covers 8 bases. V trimming: 4 bases; J trimming: 2 bases; junction bases outside the gene matches: 4. The CDR3 is made up of 14 amino acids. The germline CDR1 and CDR2 sequences are LNHDA and SQIVND (reference sequence). DNA for the CDR3: TGTGCCAGTAGTAGAGCACAGGGGGCCTACGAGCAGTACTTC. This gives the protein CASSRAQGAYEQYF.

The chain combines TRBV4-2 with TRBJ2-7; 7 nucleotides line up with TRBD1. V trimming: 4 bases; J trimming: 1 base; junction bases outside the gene matches: 10. Germline CDR1 and CDR2: LGHNA and YNFKEQ. CDR3 size: 16 residues. The CDR3: CASSRGMDRLSYEQYF. The CDR3 DNA follows: TGTGCCAGCAGCCGAGGGATGGACAGGCTATCCTACGAGCAGTACTTC.

This clone was observed a single time. The chain is built from TRBV5-5 and TRBJ2-7, with 9 bases that match TRBD1. J lost 3 bases, V lost 4 bases, and 2 bases had no gene match. The CDR3 spans 13 residues. The germline V gene has CDR1 SGHKS and CDR2 YYEKEE (reference sequence). CDR3 in DNA: TGTGCCAGCAGCCAGGACAGGGGCTACGAGCAGTACTTC. Translation gives CASSQDRGYEQYF.

The chain has TRBV5-6 and TRBJ1-1; TRBD1 aligns across 10 bases. V dropped 0 bases and J dropped 4; count of bases not matched to a gene: 6. The CDR3 covers 16 residues. CDR1 is SGHDT and CDR2 is YYEEEE in the germline V gene. CDR3 amino acids: CASSLGGTGASTEAFF. The CDR3 bases are TGTGCCAGCAGCTTGGGGGGGACAGGGGCCAGCACTGAAGCTTTCTTT.

This clone came up a few times. This chain joins TRBV27 and TRBJ1-5; no reliable D call. The CDR3 length is 11 residues. Looked up from germline, CDR1 is MNHEY and CDR2 is SMNVEV (reference sequence). Trimming removed 5 bases at V and 4 bases at J, with 3 bases between. CDR3 in DNA: TGTGCCAGCAGTAAGAATCAGCCCCAGCATTTT. Its translation is CASSKNQPQHF.

J is TRBJ2-6 and V is TRBV7-2; the match to TRBD2 covers 8 bases. J lost 4 bases, V lost 5 bases, and 10 bases had no gene match. The CDR3 is 17 residues long. CDR1 and CDR2 from the germline V gene are SGHTA and FQGNSA. As DNA, the CDR3 is TGTGCCAGCAGCCCCGTCGGGGGGGGAACCGGGGCCAACGTCCTGACTTTC. Encoded protein: CASSPVGGGTGANVLTF.